Shown below are 19 T cell receptor beta chains from a single sample sequenced in a study of human T cells and chemical hapten exposure. TCRdb re-called the RACE reads through MiXCR, storing one row per CDR3 protein. The data contain over 30,000 distinct CDR3 sequences, 7.5% to 8% of them singletons. This sample's time point: pre-sensitization, week 0. The treatment was: therapeutic diphenylcyclopropenone sensitization with weekly scalp DPC. The sequenced sample was whole blood, obtained in connection with sensitization to the hapten diphenylcyclopropenone (DPC). The receptors derive from a woman aged 45-59 years with alopecia areata. Some clones in this sample may be carry-over from other donors' samples.

This clonotype came up many times. The chain carries TRBV27 and TRBJ1-1, with D hard to call. Germline V gene lookup returns CDR1 MNHEY and CDR2 SMNVEV (reference sequence). Trimming removed 1 base from V and 1 base from J, with 10 bases in between. This CDR3 spans 15 amino acids. The CDR3, as DNA: TGTGCCAGCAGTTTATTACCCCCGAAGAACACTGAAGCTTTCTTT. This sequence encodes CASSLLPPKNTEAFF.

A few counts support this clonotype. V usage is TRBV25-1 and J usage is TRBJ2-7; D remains ambiguous. The CDR3 runs 12 residues. Germline values: CDR1 MGHDK, CDR2 SYGVNS. The V end lost 6 bases, the J end lost 4 bases, and 10 bases lay between the germline ends. Written as DNA, the CDR3 is TGTGCCAGCAGCCCTAAAGGATACGAGCAGTACTTC. This gives the protein CASSPKGYEQYF.

To note about this clonotype: This may come from a read error, since a much larger clone is one base off. The rearrangement links TRBV12-3 or TRBV12-4 to TRBJ1-3; 7 bases are shared with TRBD1. The CDR3 length is 15 residues. With 5 bases clipped from V and 2 bases from J, the junction kept 6 bases outside the gene matches. The CDR3 bases are TGTGCCAGCAGTCAGGGACAGTGGACTGGAAACACCATATATTTT. Translating it yields CASSQGQWTGNTIYF.

This clonotype has more than one count but fewer than ten. The chain links TRBV30 to TRBJ1-1, with unresolved D. Looked up from germline, CDR1 is GTSNPN and CDR2 is SVGIG (reference sequence). CDR3 size: 13 residues. V gave up 1 base and J gave up 0 bases, with 6 bases separating them. CDR3 in amino acids: CAWSGVLNTEAFF. CDR3 coding DNA: TGTGCCTGGAGTGGGGTCCTGAACACTGAAGCTTTCTTT.

V gene TRBV5-4 combines with J gene TRBJ2-1; 9 nucleotides agree with TRBD2. Germline trimming cut 4 bases from V and 9 bases from J; bases unmatched to any gene: 8. CDR3 size: 14 residues. CDR1 is SGHNT and CDR2 is YYREEE in the germline V gene (reference sequence). The CDR3 coding sequence is TGTGCCAGCAGCAGGGCGGGAGGGCCTTCTGAGCAGTTCTTC. Protein sequence: CASSRAGGPSEQFF.

There are a few counts of this clonotype. The chain recombines TRBV20-1 with TRBJ2-3, with 8 bases that match TRBD2. J lost 0 bases, V lost 4 bases, and 3 bases had no gene match. CDR3 length: 14 residues. CDR1 and CDR2 from the germline V gene are DFQATT and SNEGSKA (reference sequence). The CDR3, as DNA: TGCAGTGCTACTAGCGGGCCGAGCACAGATACGCAGTATTTT. This gives the protein CSATSGPSTDTQYF.

This clonotype turned up a few times. The chain links TRBV28 to TRBJ2-7; D gene uncertain. V was clipped by 5 bases and J by 0 bases, with 17 bases between them. CDR1 and CDR2 (germline): MDHEN, SYDVKM. The CDR3 has 16 amino acids. CDR3: CASSQPARTSSYEQYF. Here the CDR3 DNA reads TGTGCCAGCAGTCAACCAGCCCGGACGAGCTCCTACGAGCAGTACTTC.

The chain has TRBV12-3 or TRBV12-4 and TRBJ2-5; D is possibly TRBD2 (6 bases). The V end was cut by 6 bases, the J end by 4 bases, with 15 bases between. The CDR3 length is 14 residues. The CDR3 bases are TGTGCCAGCAGCCACCTAGCGTCTGGAGAGACCCAGTACTTC. The encoded protein is CASSHLASGETQYF.

This chain links TRBV2 with TRBJ2-2; perhaps TRBD2 as D (5 bases). There are 14 residues in the CDR3. Germline CDR1 reads SNHLY; CDR2 reads FYNNEI. V was trimmed by 7 bases and J by 4 bases, leaving 13 bases between them. CDR3 loop: CASTLRAGTGELFF. CDR3 DNA: TGTGCCAGCACCCTGAGGGCGGGCACCGGGGAGCTGTTTTTT.

This chain links TRBV9 with TRBJ1-6, with a possible D match to TRBD1 (5 bases). Germline values: CDR1 SGDLS, CDR2 YYNGEE. The CDR3 is 14 amino acids. The germline V and J ends were trimmed by 0 bases and 6 bases, with 7 bases remaining between them. The CDR3 DNA sequence: TGTGCCAGCAGCGTAGGACAGATTAATTCACCCCTCCACTTT. Protein product: CASSVGQINSPLHF.

The table lists this clonotype with a few counts. The chain joins TRBV7-8 to TRBJ2-6; 10 positions agree with TRBD2. V trimming: 5 bases; J trimming: 2 bases; junction bases outside the gene matches: 3. The CDR3 length is 16 residues. Germline assignment: CDR1 SGHVS and CDR2 FQNEAQ. As DNA, the CDR3 is TGTGCCAGCAGCCGTAGCGGGAGGACTGGGGCCAACGTCCTGACTTTC. As protein: CASSRSGRTGANVLTF.

This clonotype was recorded at least ten times. The rearrangement links TRBV9 to TRBJ2-2; maybe TRBD2 (6 bases). This CDR3 spans 14 amino acids. V dropped 4 bases and J dropped 3 bases, with 10 bases sitting between them. Germline loops: CDR1 SGDLS, CDR2 YYNGEE. The CDR3 DNA follows: TGTGCCAGCAGCTGGGACTCCTACACCGGGGAGCTGTTTTTT. This codes for CASSWDSYTGELFF. The full variable domain, in which reference TRBV9 and TRBJ2-2 provide the parts outside the CDR3, is DSGVTQTPKHLITATGQRVTLRCSPRSGDLSVYWYQQSLDQGLQFLIQYYNGEERAKGNILERFSAQQFPDLHSELNLSSLELGDSALYFCASSWDSYTGELFFGEGSRLTVL.

This clonotype was counted only a few times. The rearrangement joins TRBV10-2 to TRBJ2-1, with 11 bases lining up with TRBD2. Per the germline V gene, CDR1 is WSHSY and CDR2 is SAAADI. This CDR3 has 19 residues. The V segment lost 0 bases and the J segment 0 bases; nucleotides outside the gene matches: 7. Written as DNA, the CDR3 is TGCGCCAGCAGTGAGTCGTTGCTAGCGGGAGGAAGCTCCTACAATGAGCAGTTCTTC. It is translated as CASSESLLAGGSSYNEQFF.

The V call is TRBV7-9, the J call TRBJ1-6, with 7 bases aligning to TRBD1. The CDR3 length is 14 residues. V trimming: 6 bases; J trimming: 6 bases; junction bases outside the gene matches: 5. From germline, CDR1 is SEHNR and CDR2 FQNEAQ (reference sequence). The CDR3 region is CASSTGTVNSPLHF. CDR3 nucleotide sequence: TGTGCCAGCAGTACCGGGACAGTTAATTCACCCCTCCACTTT.

This clonotype has only one observation. Possible read error: a much larger clone is one base away. The V call is TRBV5-1, the J call TRBJ2-7; 7 bases line up with TRBD2. The CDR3 runs to 15 residues. The germline V gene has CDR1 SGHRS and CDR2 YFSETQ. Here the CDR3 DNA reads TGCGCCGGCAGCCCGGGACTACTCAGCTCCTACGAGCAGTACTTC. Its translation: CAGSPGLLSSYEQYF. Complete variable domain (other parts from reference TRBV5-1 and TRBJ2-7): KAGVTQTPRYLIKTRGQQVTLSCSPISGHRSVSWYQQTPGQGLQFLFEYFSETQRNKGNFPGRFSGRQFSNSRSEMNVSTLELGDSALYLCAGSPGLLSSYEQYFGPGTRLTVT.

This clonotype has a handful of counts. The chain combines TRBV2 with TRBJ2-4, with D possibly being TRBD1 (6 bases). Germline loops: CDR1 SNHLY, CDR2 FYNNEI. Trimming cost V 2 bases and J 4 bases, with 6 bases left between them. CDR3 size: 13 residues. The CDR3: CASSETGKNIQYF. Here the CDR3 DNA reads TGTGCCAGCAGTGAAACAGGGAAAAACATTCAGTACTTC. The entire variable domain, with the rest obtained from reference TRBV2 and TRBJ2-4, is as follows: EPEVTQTPSHQVTQMGQEVILRCVPISNHLYFYWYRQILGQKVEFLVSFYNNEISEKSEIFDDQFSVERPDGSNFTLKIRSTKLEDSAMYFCASSETGKNIQYFGAGTRLSVL.

This clonotype was detected ten times or more. The V and J genes are TRBV12-3 or TRBV12-4 and TRBJ2-3; TRBD2 matches 9 bases. This CDR3 has 16 amino acids. With 3 bases clipped from V and 6 bases from J, the junction kept 10 bases outside the gene matches. In nucleotides, the CDR3 is TGTGCCAGCAGTTTGGGCGGGGGGGCGCCGCCGGATACGCAGTATTTT. Its translation is CASSLGGGAPPDTQYF.

This clonotype was observed at least ten times. The chain employs TRBV11-2 and TRBJ2-6, with D unclear. The CDR3 contains 14 residues. Trimming shortened V by 1 base and J by 2 bases, and 3 bases separated the two germline ends. Germline V gives CDR1 SGHAT, CDR2 FQNNGV. The CDR3 is CASSLVAGANVLTF. In nucleotides, the CDR3 is TGTGCCAGCAGCTTAGTAGCTGGGGCCAACGTCCTGACTTTC.

This clonotype was counted many times. The chain uses TRBV6-2 or TRBV6-3 and TRBJ2-1, with 12 positions matching TRBD2. The junction had 9 bases not matched to a gene; V was cut back by 5 bases and J by 7 bases. The V gene's germline CDR1 is MNHEY and CDR2 SVGEGT. This CDR3 has 16 amino acids. CDR3 region: CASSNRDGTSGNEQFF. The CDR3 nucleotides are TGTGCCAGCAGTAACCGAGACGGGACTAGCGGGAATGAGCAGTTCTTC.